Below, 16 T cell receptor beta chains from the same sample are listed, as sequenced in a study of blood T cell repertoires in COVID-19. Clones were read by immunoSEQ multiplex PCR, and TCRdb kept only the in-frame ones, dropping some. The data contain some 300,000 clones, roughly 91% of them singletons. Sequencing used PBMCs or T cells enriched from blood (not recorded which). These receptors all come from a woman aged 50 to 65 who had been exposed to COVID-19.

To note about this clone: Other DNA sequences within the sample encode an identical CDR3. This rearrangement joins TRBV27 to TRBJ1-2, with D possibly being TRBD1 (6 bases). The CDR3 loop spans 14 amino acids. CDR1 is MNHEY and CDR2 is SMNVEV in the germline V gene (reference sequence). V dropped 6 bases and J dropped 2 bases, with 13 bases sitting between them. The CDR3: CASSPRQGNYGYTF. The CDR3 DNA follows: TGTGCCAGCAGCCCGCGGCAGGGGAACTATGGCTACACCTTC.

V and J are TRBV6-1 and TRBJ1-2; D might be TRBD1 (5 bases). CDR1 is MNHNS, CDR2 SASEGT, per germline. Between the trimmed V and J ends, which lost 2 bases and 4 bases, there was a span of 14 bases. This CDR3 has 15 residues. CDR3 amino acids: CASSEKGRGVYGYTF. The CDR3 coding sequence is TGTGCCAGCAGTGAAAAGGGGAGGGGAGTCTATGGCTACACCTTC.

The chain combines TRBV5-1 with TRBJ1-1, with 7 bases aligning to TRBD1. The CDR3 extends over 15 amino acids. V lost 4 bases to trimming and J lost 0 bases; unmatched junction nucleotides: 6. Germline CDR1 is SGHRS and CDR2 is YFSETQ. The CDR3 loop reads CASSPQDRLNTEAFF. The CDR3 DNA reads TGCGCCAGCAGCCCCCAGGACAGGCTGAACACTGAAGCTTTCTTT.

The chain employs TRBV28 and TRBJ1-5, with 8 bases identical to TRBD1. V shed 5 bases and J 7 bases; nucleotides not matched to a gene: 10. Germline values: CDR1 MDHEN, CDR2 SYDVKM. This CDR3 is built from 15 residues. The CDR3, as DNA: TGTGCCAGCAGTCCCCCAGGGGGCGCAGGGCAGCCCCAGCATTTT. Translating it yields CASSPPGGAGQPQHF.

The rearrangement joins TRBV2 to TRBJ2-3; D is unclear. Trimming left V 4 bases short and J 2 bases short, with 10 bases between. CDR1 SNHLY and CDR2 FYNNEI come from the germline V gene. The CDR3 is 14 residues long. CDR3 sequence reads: CASSVGGNTDTQYF. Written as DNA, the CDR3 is TGTGCCAGCAGTGTAGGCGGAAACACAGATACGCAGTATTTT. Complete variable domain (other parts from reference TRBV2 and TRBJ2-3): EPEVTQTPSHQVTQMGQEVILRCVPISNHLYFYWYRQILGQKVEFLVSFYNNEISEKSEIFDDQFSVERPDGSNFTLKIRSTKLEDSAMYFCASSVGGNTDTQYFGPGTRLTVL.

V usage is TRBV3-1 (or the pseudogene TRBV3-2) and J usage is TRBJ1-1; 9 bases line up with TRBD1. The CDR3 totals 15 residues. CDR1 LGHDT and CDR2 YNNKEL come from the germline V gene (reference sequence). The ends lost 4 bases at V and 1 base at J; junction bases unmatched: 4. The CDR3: CASSPRTGANTEAFF. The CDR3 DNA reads TGTGCCAGCAGCCCTCGGACAGGGGCGAACACTGAAGCTTTCTTT.

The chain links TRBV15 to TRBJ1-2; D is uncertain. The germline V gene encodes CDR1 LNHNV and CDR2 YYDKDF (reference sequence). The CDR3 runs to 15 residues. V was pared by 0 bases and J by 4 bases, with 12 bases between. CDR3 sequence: CATSRDPVQIYGYTF. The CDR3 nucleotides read TGTGCCACCAGCAGAGACCCCGTACAGATCTATGGCTACACCTTC.

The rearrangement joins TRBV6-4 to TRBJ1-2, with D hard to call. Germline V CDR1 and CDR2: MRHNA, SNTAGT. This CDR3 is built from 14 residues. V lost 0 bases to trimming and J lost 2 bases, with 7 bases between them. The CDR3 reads CASSDSRGNYGYTF. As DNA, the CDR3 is TGTGCCAGCAGTGACTCACGAGGGAACTATGGCTACACCTTC.

The CDR3, as DNA: TGTGCCAGCAGTGAAAGGGGCTTCAATCAGCCCCAGCATTTT. This codes for CASSERGFNQPQHF. This sequence joins TRBV6-1 and TRBJ1-5; D is perhaps TRBD1 (5 bases). Looked up from germline, CDR1 is MNHNS and CDR2 is SASEGT. This CDR3 is 14 amino acids long. The V gene lost 2 bases and the J gene lost 3 bases, with 8 bases spanning the gap.

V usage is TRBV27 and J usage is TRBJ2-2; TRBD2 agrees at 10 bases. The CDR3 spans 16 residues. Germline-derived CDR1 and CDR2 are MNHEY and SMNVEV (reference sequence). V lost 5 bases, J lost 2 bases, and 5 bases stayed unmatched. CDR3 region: CASSPVAGGNTGELFF. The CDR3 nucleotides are TGTGCCAGCAGTCCCGTAGCGGGGGGTAACACCGGGGAGCTGTTTTTT.

CDR3 in amino acids: CASSSRDRAYEQYF. The CDR3 coding sequence is TGTGCCAGCAGCTCCCGAGACAGGGCCTACGAGCAGTACTTC. V gene TRBV9 combines with J gene TRBJ2-7; 7 nucleotides agree with TRBD1. The CDR3 contains 14 residues. The V segment lost 4 bases and the J segment 2 bases; nucleotides outside the gene matches: 6. Germline lookup yields CDR1 SGDLS and CDR2 YYNGEE.

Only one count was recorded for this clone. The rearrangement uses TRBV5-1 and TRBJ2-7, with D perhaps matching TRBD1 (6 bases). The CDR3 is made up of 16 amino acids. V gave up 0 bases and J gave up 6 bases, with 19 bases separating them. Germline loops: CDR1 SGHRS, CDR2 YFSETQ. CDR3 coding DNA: TGCGCCAGCAGCTTGGCGCCCGACAGGAAGTTTGGCGAGCAGTACTTC. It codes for CASSLAPDRKFGEQYF.

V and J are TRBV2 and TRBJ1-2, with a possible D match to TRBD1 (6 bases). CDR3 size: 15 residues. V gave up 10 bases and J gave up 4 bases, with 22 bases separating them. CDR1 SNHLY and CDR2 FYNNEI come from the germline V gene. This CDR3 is CATPLDGGDIYGYTF. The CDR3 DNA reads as TGTGCCACTCCCTTGGACGGGGGGGACATCTATGGCTACACCTTC.

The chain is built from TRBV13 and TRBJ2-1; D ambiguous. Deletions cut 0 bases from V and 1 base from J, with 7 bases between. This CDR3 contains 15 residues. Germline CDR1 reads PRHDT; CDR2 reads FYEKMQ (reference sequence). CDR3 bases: TGTGCCAGCAGCTTAGGACAGATTTCCTACAATGAGCAGTTCTTC. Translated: CASSLGQISYNEQFF.

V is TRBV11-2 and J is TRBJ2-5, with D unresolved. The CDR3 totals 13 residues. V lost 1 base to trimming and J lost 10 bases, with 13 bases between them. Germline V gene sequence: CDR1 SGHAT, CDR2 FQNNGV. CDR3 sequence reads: CASSLAHGQDQYF. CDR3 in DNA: TGTGCCAGCAGCTTAGCCCATGGGCAGGACCAGTACTTC. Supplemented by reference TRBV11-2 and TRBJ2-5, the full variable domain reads EAGVAQSPRYKIIEKRQSVAFWCNPISGHATLYWYQQILGQGPKLLIQFQNNGVVDDSQLPKDRFSAERLKGVDSTLKIQPAKLEDSAVYLCASSLAHGQDQYFGPGTRLLVL.

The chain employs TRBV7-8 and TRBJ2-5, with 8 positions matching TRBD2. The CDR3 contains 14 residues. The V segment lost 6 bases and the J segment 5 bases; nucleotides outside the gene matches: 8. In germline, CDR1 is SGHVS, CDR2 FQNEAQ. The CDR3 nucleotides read TGTGCCAGCAGTCCCTCTGCTAGCGGGGAGACCCAGTACTTC. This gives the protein CASSPSASGETQYF.